These 18 T cell receptor beta chains were all obtained from the same sample, sequenced in a study of blood T cell repertoires in COVID-19. Some clones are missing from TCRdb's copy, which holds only in-frame ones; the method was immunoSEQ multiplex PCR. The sample has some 60,000 clones; around four fifths are singletons. Sample: peripheral blood. The source of these receptors is a woman in her fifties or sixties with active or convalescent COVID-19.

This CDR3 is CAWSLASTDTQYF. DNA for the CDR3: TGTGCCTGGAGTCTGGCTAGCACAGATACGCAGTATTTT. The chain employs TRBV30 and TRBJ2-3; unclear D gene. The CDR3 has 13 residues. The V gene's germline CDR1 is GTSNPN and CDR2 SVGIG (reference sequence). Deletions cut 2 bases from V and 0 bases from J, with 6 bases between.

The rearrangement joins TRBV19 to TRBJ2-1, with 9 bases matching TRBD2. Germline lookup yields CDR1 LNHDA and CDR2 SQIVND (reference sequence). V gave up 5 bases and J gave up 7 bases; unmatched junction bases: 6. This CDR3 spans 14 amino acids. CDR3 in DNA: TGTGCCAGTAGTCCGGGACTAGCAGGGAATGAGCAGTTCTTC. Amino acids: CASSPGLAGNEQFF. Together with reference TRBV19 and TRBJ2-1, the CDR3 gives the full variable domain: DGGITQSPKYLFRKEGQNVTLSCEQNLNHDAMYWYRQDPGQGLRLIYYSQIVNDFQKGDIAEGYSVSREKKESFPLTVTSAQKNPTAFYLCASSPGLAGNEQFFGPGTRLTVL.

The chain couples TRBV5-6 to TRBJ2-1; 7 nucleotides line up with TRBD2. This CDR3 comprises 16 residues. From germline, CDR1 is SGHDT and CDR2 YYEEEE. V shed 0 bases and J 0 bases; nucleotides not matched to a gene: 3. This CDR3 reads CASSLDGGSSYNEQFF. The DNA for the CDR3 is TGTGCCAGCAGCTTGGATGGCGGGAGCTCCTACAATGAGCAGTTCTTC.

This rearrangement joins TRBV6-6 to TRBJ2-1, with TRBD1 as a possible D gene (5 bases). Trimming left V 5 bases short and J 7 bases short, with 15 bases between. The CDR3 runs to 14 residues. Looked up from germline, CDR1 is MNHNY and CDR2 is SVGAGI (reference sequence). The CDR3, as DNA: TGTGCCAGCAGTCCAGGGTTGTTGGTGAATGAGCAGTTCTTC. It codes for CASSPGLLVNEQFF.

This chain connects TRBV12-3 or TRBV12-4 to TRBJ1-1, with D hard to call. V was pared by 7 bases and J by 6 bases, with 15 bases between. The CDR3 has 13 amino acids. The CDR3 region has the DNA TGTGCCAGCACGATCACCGGGGTTGCTGAAGCTTTCTTT. Its translation: CASTITGVAEAFF.

V is TRBV7-9 and J is TRBJ2-1; 13 nucleotides agree with TRBD2. The CDR3 consists of 16 residues. V gave up 2 bases and J gave up 10 bases; unmatched junction bases: 8. The germline V gene has CDR1 SEHNR and CDR2 FQNEAQ (reference sequence). Written as DNA, the CDR3 is TGTGCCAGCAGCTTAATCACTAGCGGGAGGGCCAGGGAGCAGTTCTTC. Translation: CASSLITSGRAREQFF. The whole variable domain, remainder taken from reference TRBV7-9 and TRBJ2-1, is DTGVSQNPRHKITKRGQNVTFRCDPISEHNRLYWYRQTLGQGPEFLTYFQNEAQLEKSRLLSDRFSAERPKGSFSTLEIQRTEQGDSAMYLCASSLITSGRAREQFFGPGTRLTVL.

V and J are TRBV10-3 and TRBJ1-2, with D possibly TRBD1 on 6 matching bases. CDR1 is ENHRY, CDR2 SYGVKD, per germline. The CDR3 totals 16 residues. V was cut by 10 bases and J by 4 bases, with 25 bases left in between. CDR3 protein: CASSDWGGARTYGYTF. In DNA, the CDR3 is TGTGCCAGCTCTGATTGGGGGGGGGCTCGGACCTATGGCTACACCTTC.

This clone appeared a few times. This sequence joins TRBV27 and TRBJ1-2; D unresolved. Germline V gene data show CDR1 as MNHEY and CDR2 as SMNVEV (reference sequence). V lost 5 bases and J lost 4, with 20 bases in between. The CDR3 covers 16 residues. CDR3 residues: CASSPIGLSAGYGYTF. The CDR3 nucleotides read TGTGCCAGCAGTCCTATAGGTCTCTCCGCGGGCTATGGCTACACCTTC.

The rearrangement uses TRBV27 and TRBJ2-2, with 11 nucleotides matching TRBD2. CDR1 is MNHEY and CDR2 is SMNVEV in the germline V gene (reference sequence). The CDR3 sequence is 21 residues long. V gave up 9 bases and J gave up 2 bases; unmatched junction bases: 23. CDR3 sequence: CARPPGLADNPERSNTGELFF. The CDR3 DNA sequence: TGTGCCAGGCCCCCGGGACTAGCGGACAACCCAGAGAGGTCTAACACCGGGGAGCTGTTTTTT.

This chain connects TRBV7-2 to TRBJ2-1; TRBD1 aligns across 7 bases. There are 13 residues in the CDR3. J lost 8 bases, V lost 5 bases, and 6 bases had no gene match. The V gene's germline CDR1 is SGHTA and CDR2 FQGNSA. For the CDR3, the DNA is TGTGCCAGCAGCGGAAGGGGGCGGGATGAGCAGTTCTTC. This translates into CASSGRGRDEQFF.

The rearrangement links TRBV15 to TRBJ2-7, with a tentative D call TRBD1 (6 bases). The CDR3 sequence is 14 residues long. V was trimmed by 2 bases and J by 2 bases, leaving 10 bases between them. Germline lookup yields CDR1 LNHNV and CDR2 YYDKDF (reference sequence). This CDR3 is CATSRSTGPYEQYF. The CDR3 DNA is TGTGCCACCAGCAGATCTACAGGGCCCTACGAGCAGTACTTC.

V and J are TRBV5-1 and TRBJ1-4; D is unclear. Germline V lookup: CDR1 SGHRS, CDR2 YFSETQ. This CDR3 comprises 15 residues. The V gene lost 0 bases and the J gene lost 7 bases, with 13 bases spanning the gap. CDR3 sequence (DNA): TGCGCCAGCAGCTTGGCGGGTAATGTGCTTGAAAAACTGTTTTTT. Translated, it gives CASSLAGNVLEKLFF.

The CDR3 loop reads CASSKDRGSRGDSPLHF. In DNA form, the CDR3 reads TGTGCCAGCAGCAAGGACAGGGGTTCTCGCGGGGATTCACCCCTCCACTTT. The chain combines TRBV5-8 with TRBJ1-6; 9 bases are a match to TRBD1. V lost 4 bases, J lost 8 bases, and 13 bases stayed unmatched. Germline V lookup: CDR1 SGHTS, CDR2 YDEGEE. The CDR3 is 17 amino acids.

V is TRBV5-1 and J is TRBJ1-5; 12 nucleotides align to TRBD1. Looked up from germline, CDR1 is SGHRS and CDR2 is YFSETQ. CDR3 length: 15 amino acids. The junction had 5 bases not matched to a gene; V was cut back by 4 bases and J by 6 bases. The CDR3 DNA sequence: TGCGCCAGCAGCCCGGGACAGGGGGCCGTTCAGCCCCAGCATTTT. This translates into CASSPGQGAVQPQHF. Using reference TRBV5-1 and TRBJ1-5 for the parts outside the CDR3, the full variable domain is KAGVTQTPRYLIKTRGQQVTLSCSPISGHRSVSWYQQTPGQGLQFLFEYFSETQRNKGNFPGRFSGRQFSNSRSEMNVSTLELGDSALYLCASSPGQGAVQPQHFGDGTRLSIL.

CDR3: CASSHPGQAWYGYTF. CDR3 DNA sequence: TGCGCCAGCAGTCACCCGGGACAGGCATGGTATGGCTACACCTTC. The chain employs TRBV23-1 and TRBJ1-2; 8 nucleotides align to TRBD1. TRBV23-1 is given ORF status, its function remaining uncertain. Germline trimming cut 3 bases from V and 5 bases from J; bases unmatched to any gene: 8. The CDR3 runs to 15 residues.

This clone was found many times. V and J are TRBV5-1 and TRBJ2-7; 7 bases align to TRBD1. The CDR3 runs to 14 residues. Germline V CDR1 and CDR2: SGHRS, YFSETQ. The trim removed 4 bases at V and 2 bases at J, leaving 6 bases unmatched. CDR3 bases: TGCGCCAGCAGCCCATCGACAGGGACCTACGAGCAGTACTTC. It specifies CASSPSTGTYEQYF. The complete variable domain, with remaining parts taken from reference TRBV5-1 and TRBJ2-7, reads KAGVTQTPRYLIKTRGQQVTLSCSPISGHRSVSWYQQTPGQGLQFLFEYFSETQRNKGNFPGRFSGRQFSNSRSEMNVSTLELGDSALYLCASSPSTGTYEQYFGPGTRLTVT.

This clone appeared a single time. The V and J genes are TRBV10-2 and TRBJ2-7; tentatively, D is TRBD1 (5 bases). Trimming removed 4 bases at V and 3 bases at J, with 10 bases between. Germline CDR1 reads WSHSY; CDR2 reads SAAADI. This CDR3 has 13 amino acids. CDR3 nucleotides: TGCGCCAGCAGTGTAGGGCAGGGCTACGAGCAGTACTTC. It encodes CASSVGQGYEQYF.

This clone was observed a single time. The V call is TRBV5-1, the J call TRBJ2-7, with 9 bases aligning to TRBD2. Unmatched junction bases numbered 1, after V lost 0 bases and J lost 0 bases. Germline CDR1 and CDR2: SGHRS and YFSETQ. The CDR3 length is 15 residues. The chain's CDR3 is CASSLGLAASYEQYF. As DNA, the CDR3 is TGCGCCAGCAGCTTGGGACTAGCGGCCTCCTACGAGCAGTACTTC.